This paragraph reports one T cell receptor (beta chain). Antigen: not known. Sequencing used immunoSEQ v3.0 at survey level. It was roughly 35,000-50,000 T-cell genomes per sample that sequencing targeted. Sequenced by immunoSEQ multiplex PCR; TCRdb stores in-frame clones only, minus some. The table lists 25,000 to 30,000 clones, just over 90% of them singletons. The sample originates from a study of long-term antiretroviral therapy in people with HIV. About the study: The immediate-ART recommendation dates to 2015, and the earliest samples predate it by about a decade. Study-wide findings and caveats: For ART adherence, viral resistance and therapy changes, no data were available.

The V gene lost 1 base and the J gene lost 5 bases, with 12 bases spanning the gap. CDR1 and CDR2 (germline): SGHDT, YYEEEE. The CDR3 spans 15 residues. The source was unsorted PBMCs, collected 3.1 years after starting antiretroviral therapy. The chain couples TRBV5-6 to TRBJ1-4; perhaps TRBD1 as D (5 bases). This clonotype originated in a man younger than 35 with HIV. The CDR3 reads CASSLWTSLNEKLFF. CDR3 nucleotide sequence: TGTGCCAGCAGCTTGTGGACAAGTCTAAATGAAAAACTGTTTTTT.